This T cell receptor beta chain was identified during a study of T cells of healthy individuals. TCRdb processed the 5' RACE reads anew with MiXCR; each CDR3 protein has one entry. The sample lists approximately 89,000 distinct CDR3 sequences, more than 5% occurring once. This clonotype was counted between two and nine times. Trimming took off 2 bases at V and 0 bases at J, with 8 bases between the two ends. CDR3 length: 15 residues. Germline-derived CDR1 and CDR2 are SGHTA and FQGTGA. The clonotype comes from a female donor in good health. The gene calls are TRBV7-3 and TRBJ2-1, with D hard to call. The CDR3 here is CASSLGRISYNEQFF. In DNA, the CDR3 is TGTGCCAGCAGCTTAGGTAGGATCTCCTACAATGAGCAGTTCTTC.